These T cell receptor beta chains were read from a single sample in a study of cytomegalovirus exposure and HLA in healthy donors. The repertoire was sequenced with immunoSEQ multiplex PCR; TCRdb's copy has only in-frame clones and lacks some. The sample records roughly 180,000 clones, around 84% being singletons. Sequenced sample: PBMCs. Source of these receptors: a man younger than 30 in good health and CMV-seropositive. Both conserved end residues are part of each CDR3. Each record gives: J gene, V gene, CDR3 protein.

TRBJ1-1,TRBV2,CASSEKRDTAFF
TRBJ2-1,TRBV7-2,CASSLAYPGLAGGVSSYNEQFF
TRBJ1-1,TRBV7-2,CASSFREGGTEAFF
TRBJ2-7,TRBV5-6,CASSLSSGNNHEQYF
TRBJ2-7,TRBV5-1,CASSFGLAGPLSYEQYF
TRBJ2-1,TRBV7-3,CASSLVAGVNNEQFF
TRBJ1-2,TRBV6-5,CASSPQGYGYTF
TRBJ2-1,TRBV5-4,CASSLKLVNEQFF
TRBJ2-7,TRBV27,CASSLSYRGAYEQYF
TRBJ1-5,TRBV19,CASSITLDRVNQPQHF
TRBJ2-7,TRBV5-4,CASSRQGPAYEQYF
TRBJ2-5,TRBV5-6,CASSWGLAGVETQYF
TRBJ2-2,TRBV7-2,CASSLAFGGAVGELFF
TRBJ2-1,TRBV15,CATSTSGTFNEQFF